This is a list of T cell receptor beta chains from one sample in a study of blood T cell repertoires in COVID-19. TCRdb's copy holds only in-frame clones and misses some; the assay was immunoSEQ multiplex PCR. The sample shows some 200,000 clones, roughly 87% of them seen only once. Sequencing was performed on peripheral blood. Receptors originate from a young woman who had recovered from COVID-19. Both conserved end residues are part of each CDR3. D genes are given only for firm matches. Clone sizes are given selectively: once, few, many, or a class where the clone is expanded.

>NA|NA|TRBV4-1|TRBJ1-5
CASSQGQGGNQPQHF
TGCGCCAGCAGCCAAGGGCAGGGCGGCAATCAGCCCCAGCATTTT
>NA|NA|TRBV21-1|TRBJ1-1
CASTTQGARNTEAFF
TGTGCCAGCACCACCCAGGGCGCGAGGAACACTGAAGCTTTCTTT
>NA|NA|TRBV5-6|TRBJ1-1
CASGDTGSGTEAFF
TGTGCCAGCGGTGATACAGGGTCTGGCACTGAAGCTTTCTTT
>NA|NA|TRBV9|TRBJ2-1
CASSVYSYNEQFF
TGTGCCAGCAGCGTATACAGCTACAATGAGCAGTTCTTC
>TRBD1|NA|TRBV25-1|TRBJ2-1
CASRGTGGSYNEQFF
TGTGCCAGCAGGGGGACAGGGGGCTCCTACAATGAGCAGTTCTTC
>NA|NA|TRBV25-1|TRBJ1-5
CASSERQNSNQPQHF
TGTGCCAGCAGTGAAAGACAGAATAGCAATCAGCCCCAGCATTTT
>TRBD2|NA|TRBV7-2|TRBJ2-3
CASSLVLAGSTDTQYF
TGTGCCAGCAGCTTAGTCCTAGCGGGGAGCACAGATACGCAGTATTTT
>NA|NA|TRBV4-2|TRBJ1-6
CASSQEWQYNSPLHF
TGTGCCAGCAGCCAAGAGTGGCAGTATAATTCACCCCTCCACTTT
>NA|NA|TRBV7-6|TRBJ1-1
CASSWPGRRDTEAFF
TGTGCCAGCAGTTGGCCAGGGCGCCGGGACACTGAAGCTTTCTTT
>TRBD1|few|TRBV4-1|TRBJ1-2
CASSYGTDGYTF
TGCGCCAGCAGCTATGGGACAGATGGCTACACCTTC
>TRBD1|NA|TRBV18|TRBJ1-1
CASSPDRHTEAFF
TGTGCCAGCTCACCGGACAGGCACACTGAAGCTTTCTTT
>NA|NA|TRBV19|TRBJ1-1
CASSPGTPNTEAFF
TGTGCCAGTAGTCCCGGGACACCGAACACTGAAGCTTTCTTT
>TRBD2|once|TRBV5-4|TRBJ2-5
CASSYGTASGSQETQYF
TGTGCCAGCAGCTATGGGACAGCTAGCGGGAGCCAAGAGACCCAGTACTTC
>NA|NA|TRBV2|TRBJ1-1
CASSAPLRGAAEAFF
TGTGCCAGCAGTGCTCCCCTACGGGGGGCCGCTGAAGCTTTCTTT
>NA|NA|TRBV11-2|TRBJ2-3
CASSLGGGADTQYF
TGTGCCAGCAGCTTAGGGGGAGGAGCAGATACGCAGTATTTT
>NA|once|TRBV28|TRBJ2-6
CASSFPNSGANVLTF
TGTGCCAGCAGTTTCCCAAACTCTGGGGCCAACGTCCTGACTTTC
>NA|NA|TRBV14|TRBJ1-2
CASSQLRVNYGYTF
TGTGCCAGCAGCCAACTCCGAGTAAACTATGGCTACACCTTC